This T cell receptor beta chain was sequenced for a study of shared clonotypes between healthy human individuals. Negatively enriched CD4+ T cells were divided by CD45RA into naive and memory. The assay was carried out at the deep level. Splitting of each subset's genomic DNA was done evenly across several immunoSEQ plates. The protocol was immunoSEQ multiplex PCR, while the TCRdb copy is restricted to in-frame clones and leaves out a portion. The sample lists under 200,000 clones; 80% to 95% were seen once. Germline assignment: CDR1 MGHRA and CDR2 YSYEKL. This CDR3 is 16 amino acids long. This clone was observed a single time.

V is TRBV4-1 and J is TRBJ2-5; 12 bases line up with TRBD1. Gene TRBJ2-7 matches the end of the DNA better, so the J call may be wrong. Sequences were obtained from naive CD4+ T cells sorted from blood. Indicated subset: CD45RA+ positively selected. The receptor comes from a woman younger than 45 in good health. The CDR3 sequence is CASSPGTGGLPAEQYF. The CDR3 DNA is TGCGCCAGCAGCCCCGGGACAGGGGGCCTCCCTGCCGAGCAGTACTTC.